Below, 26 T cell receptor beta chains from the same sample are listed, as sequenced in a study of neurological immune-mediated disorders. TCRdb re-called the 5' RACE reads with MiXCR, one entry per CDR3 protein. The sample consists of roughly 41,000 distinct CDR3 sequences, around 10% of them appearing once. The sample's time point: technical triplicate 1. What was sequenced was PBMCs. These receptors all stem from a man in his sixties with HTLV-1-associated myelopathy (HAM/TSP).

This clonotype has at least ten counts. The rearrangement links TRBV28 to TRBJ2-2; TRBD1 is a possible D gene (6 bases). The V gene lost 3 bases and the J gene lost 6 bases, with 14 bases spanning the gap. This CDR3 is built from 15 residues. Germline CDR1 MDHEN, CDR2 SYDVKM. CDR3 residues: CASSFQGTVPGELFF. The CDR3 nucleotides read TGTGCCAGCAGTTTTCAGGGGACCGTACCCGGGGAGCTGTTTTTT.

The table lists this clonotype with many counts. The chain links TRBV5-1 to TRBJ1-4; perhaps TRBD1 as D (6 bases). V was trimmed by 4 bases and J by 4 bases, leaving 11 bases between them. Germline values: CDR1 SGHRS, CDR2 YFSETQ. The CDR3 loop spans 14 amino acids. CDR3 residues: CASSRGHNNEKLFF. DNA of the CDR3: TGCGCCAGCAGCCGGGGGCATAATAATGAAAAACTGTTTTTT.

This clonotype was picked up a small number of times. The chain employs TRBV4-1 and TRBJ2-3; D is undetermined. V was clipped by 2 bases and J by 2 bases, with 5 bases between them. Germline V CDR1 and CDR2: MGHRA, YSYEKL. CDR3 size: 13 residues. The CDR3 is CASSQQTTDTQYF. Here the CDR3 DNA reads TGCGCCAGCAGCCAACAGACCACAGATACGCAGTATTTT.

This clonotype was detected ten times or more. The chain combines TRBV20-1 with TRBJ2-1; D gene ambiguous. This CDR3 region has 13 residues. Trimming pared 6 bases from V and 6 bases from J, leaving 15 bases between. Germline CDR1 reads DFQATT; CDR2 reads SNEGSKA (reference sequence). In nucleotides, the CDR3 is TGCAGTGCCGTCTCCCGATCTGGCAATGAGCAGTTCTTC. Its protein product is CSAVSRSGNEQFF.

This clonotype occurred many times. The chain couples TRBV24-1 to TRBJ2-6; D is undetermined. The germline CDR1 and CDR2 sequences are KGHDR and SFDVKD. The V end was cut by 4 bases, the J end by 0 bases, with 12 bases between. The CDR3 spans 17 residues. The CDR3 sequence: CATSEGFESSGANVLTF. The CDR3 nucleotides read TGTGCCACCAGTGAGGGTTTCGAGAGCTCTGGGGCCAACGTCCTGACTTTC.

This clonotype was seen ten or more times. CDR3 sequence reads: CASSDSTPREQYF. In nucleotides, the CDR3 is TGTGCCAGCAGTGATTCAACCCCGCGGGAGCAGTACTTC. The chain employs TRBV6-1 and TRBJ2-7; D not certain. From germline, CDR1 is MNHNS and CDR2 SASEGT. This CDR3 contains 13 residues. The ends were cut back, 3 bases at V and 7 bases at J, with 13 bases in the middle.

In this sample, this clonotype turned up many times. In DNA, the CDR3 is TGTGCCAGCAGCCATTCGGGACTACATCCAACTGGGGGGGTCGCAGATACGCAGTATTTT. As protein: CASSHSGLHPTGGVADTQYF. V usage is TRBV14 and J usage is TRBJ2-3, with 7 bases fitting TRBD2. J was trimmed by 4 bases and V by 3 bases; bases with no gene match: 22. In germline, CDR1 is SGHDN, CDR2 FVKESK. The CDR3 spans 20 residues. The complete variable domain, with remaining parts taken from reference TRBV14 and TRBJ2-3, reads EAGVTQFPSHSVIEKGQTVTLRCDPISGHDNLYWYRRVMGKEIKFLLHFVKESKQDESGMPNNRFLAERTGGTYSTLKVQPAELEDSGVYFCASSHSGLHPTGGVADTQYFGPGTRLTVL.

J is TRBJ2-1 and V is TRBV3-1, with 11 nucleotides matching TRBD2. J was trimmed by 9 bases and V by 0 bases; bases with no gene match: 7. Germline assignment: CDR1 LGHDT and CDR2 YNNKEL (reference sequence). The CDR3 spans 16 residues. The CDR3 DNA reads TGTGCCAGCAGCCAAGATTCCGGACTAGCGGGCGGTGAGCAGTTCTTC. This codes for CASSQDSGLAGGEQFF.

This clonotype occurred a few times. V usage is TRBV29-1 and J usage is TRBJ2-3; perhaps TRBD2 as D (5 bases). The CDR3 spans 12 residues. Germline CDR1 reads SQVTM; CDR2 reads ANQGSEA. Trimming pared 6 bases from V and 0 bases from J, leaving 7 bases between. This CDR3 is CSVRTSTDTQYF. CDR3 DNA sequence: TGCAGCGTAAGGACTAGCACAGATACGCAGTATTTT.

At least ten counts were recorded for this clonotype. The genes are TRBV6-5 and TRBJ2-1; 7 bases match TRBD2. The CDR3 contains 15 residues. Per the germline V gene, CDR1 is MNHEY and CDR2 is SVGAGI. The V gene end was trimmed by 6 bases and the J gene end by 4 bases; junction bases not matched to a gene: 9. CDR3 sequence: CASSPRGAGYNEQFF. The CDR3 DNA follows: TGTGCCAGCAGCCCTCGGGGAGCGGGATACAATGAGCAGTTCTTC.

This clonotype came up many times. The rearrangement uses TRBV28 and TRBJ2-1; D is ambiguous. The ends were cut back, 2 bases at V and 6 bases at J, with 8 bases in the middle. The CDR3 is made up of 13 amino acids. Germline CDR1 reads MDHEN; CDR2 reads SYDVKM. The CDR3: CASSLPYLNEQFF. As DNA, the CDR3 is TGTGCCAGCAGTTTACCTTACCTCAATGAGCAGTTCTTC.

This chain connects TRBV5-1 to TRBJ2-5; 9 bases match TRBD1. This CDR3 has 14 amino acids. V was clipped by 7 bases and J by 2 bases; unmatched bases: 6. Germline CDR1 and CDR2: SGHRS and YFSETQ. CDR3 region: CASRKTGGQETQYF. The CDR3 DNA reads TGCGCCAGCCGGAAGACAGGGGGTCAAGAGACCCAGTACTTC.

This clonotype showed up many times. This chain connects TRBV4-2 to TRBJ1-3; no definite D call. The V and J ends lost 0 bases and 5 bases respectively, with 5 bases between them. Germline CDR1 reads LGHNA; CDR2 reads YNFKEQ. The CDR3 length is 13 residues. The CDR3 loop is CASSQDPRNTIYF. CDR3 DNA sequence: TGTGCCAGCAGCCAAGATCCCCGAAACACCATATATTTT.

The table lists this clonotype with many counts. The chain links TRBV20-1 to TRBJ2-3; D might be TRBD1 or TRBD2, each matching 6 bases. Germline CDR1 DFQATT, CDR2 SNEGSKA (reference sequence). The CDR3 extends over 12 amino acids. Deletions cut 1 base from V and 11 bases from J, with 13 bases between. CDR3 nucleotide sequence: TGCAGTGCTAGAGCCGGGGGCCCTGGGCAGTATTTT. As protein: CSARAGGPGQYF.

There are many counts of this clonotype. The chain links TRBV3-1 to TRBJ1-1, with TRBD1 matching over 8 bases. V was pared by 0 bases and J by 0 bases, with 6 bases of the junction left unmatched. Germline V gene lookup returns CDR1 LGHDT and CDR2 YNNKEL (reference sequence). The CDR3 covers 17 residues. The CDR3 protein is CASSQETGQGMNTEAFF. As DNA, the CDR3 is TGTGCCAGCAGCCAAGAAACTGGACAGGGTATGAACACTGAAGCTTTCTTT.

This clonotype came up many times. The chain couples TRBV5-1 to TRBJ2-3; TRBD1 might be the D (6 bases). V lost 5 bases and J 1 base, leaving 14 bases between the germline ends. The CDR3 extends over 15 amino acids. CDR1 is SGHRS, CDR2 YFSETQ, per germline. The CDR3 reads CASSHTNRGTDTQYF. CDR3 sequence (DNA): TGCGCCAGCAGTCACACGAACAGGGGCACAGATACGCAGTATTTT.

This clonotype was seen repeatedly, ten times or more. The chain combines TRBV6-5 with TRBJ2-1, with D possibly TRBD1 on 6 matching bases. Germline V gene lookup returns CDR1 MNHEY and CDR2 SVGAGI. The V end was cut by 8 bases, the J end by 6 bases, with 26 bases between. There are 17 residues in the CDR3. CDR3 DNA: TGTGCCAGCGGGAGTCGCATCGGACAGAGCTATTTCAATGAGCAGTTCTTC. Its translation: CASGSRIGQSYFNEQFF.

This clonotype appeared many times. The chain uses TRBV6-2 or TRBV6-3 and TRBJ2-1; 8 nucleotides match TRBD1. The ends lost 11 bases at V and 9 bases at J; junction bases unmatched: 9. Germline V CDR1 and CDR2: MNHEY, SVGEGT. There are 12 residues in the CDR3. The CDR3 loop reads CASSQGAGEQFF. DNA of the CDR3: TGTGCCTCCTCGCAGGGGGCTGGTGAGCAGTTCTTC.

This clonotype was seen many times. The rearrangement uses TRBV20-1 and TRBJ2-1, with 7 bases that match TRBD2. Germline CDR1 DFQATT, CDR2 SNEGSKA (reference sequence). The CDR3 is 14 amino acids. The CDR3 coding sequence is TGCAGCGCCACGGATAGCGGGCTATACAATGAGCAGTTCTTC. Protein product: CSATDSGLYNEQFF.

The chain employs TRBV18 and TRBJ2-3; D remains unclear. The CDR3 runs to 15 residues. Germline CDR1 KGHSH, CDR2 LQKENI. The V and J ends lost 1 base and 9 bases respectively, with 17 bases between them. The CDR3 is CASSPQVLRPETQYF. CDR3 nucleotide sequence: TGTGCCAGCTCACCACAGGTACTACGGCCCGAAACGCAGTATTTT. The variable domain in full, with the rest retrieved from reference TRBV18 and TRBJ2-3, is NAGVMQNPRHLVRRRGQEARLRCSPMKGHSHVYWYRQLPEEGLKFMVYLQKENIIDESGMPKERFSAEFPKEGPSILRIQQVVRGDSAAYFCASSPQVLRPETQYFGPGTRLTVL.

This clonotype was seen ten or more times. V and J are TRBV5-1 and TRBJ2-7; D is perhaps TRBD1 (5 bases). Germline CDR1 SGHRS, CDR2 YFSETQ. CDR3 length: 14 residues. The ends were cut back, 4 bases at V and 0 bases at J, with 11 bases in the middle. The CDR3 here is CASSGAGSSYEQYF. The DNA for the CDR3 is TGCGCCAGCAGCGGGGCAGGGTCCTCCTACGAGCAGTACTTC. Looking up the rest from reference TRBV5-1 and TRBJ2-7 gives the full variable domain: KAGVTQTPRYLIKTRGQQVTLSCSPISGHRSVSWYQQTPGQGLQFLFEYFSETQRNKGNFPGRFSGRQFSNSRSEMNVSTLELGDSALYLCASSGAGSSYEQYFGPGTRLTVT.

The table lists this clonotype with many counts. Here the CDR3 reads CSVVGPEEGGYTF. The CDR3 DNA sequence: TGCAGCGTTGTGGGGCCCGAAGAGGGTGGCTACACCTTC. The chain combines TRBV29-1 with TRBJ1-2; TRBD1 might be the D (5 bases). Per germline, CDR1 SQVTM and CDR2 ANQGSEA. V dropped 4 bases and J dropped 7 bases, with 16 bases sitting between them. CDR3 length: 13 residues.

This clonotype came up many times. The gene calls are TRBV20-1 and TRBJ2-4, with D possibly TRBD1 on 5 matching bases. Trimming took 2 bases from V and 4 from J, leaving 9 bases between them. The CDR3 loop spans 13 amino acids. Germline V CDR1 and CDR2: DFQATT, SNEGSKA (reference sequence). Here the CDR3 DNA reads TGCAGTGCTAGATCCGGACATAAAAACATTCAGTACTTC. Its protein product is CSARSGHKNIQYF.

This clonotype appeared many times. The genes are TRBV5-1 and TRBJ2-6; D gene ambiguous. Germline V lookup: CDR1 SGHRS, CDR2 YFSETQ. The CDR3 is 13 amino acids. Trimming left V 7 bases short and J 2 bases short, with 7 bases between. As DNA, the CDR3 is TGCGCCAGCTGCCCTGCTGGGGCCAACGTCCTGACTTTC. This gives the protein CASCPAGANVLTF. Variable domain in full (rest from reference TRBV5-1 and TRBJ2-6): KAGVTQTPRYLIKTRGQQVTLSCSPISGHRSVSWYQQTPGQGLQFLFEYFSETQRNKGNFPGRFSGRQFSNSRSEMNVSTLELGDSALYLCASCPAGANVLTFGAGSRLTVL.

This clonotype has at least ten counts. The chain carries TRBV28 and TRBJ2-2, with D tentatively TRBD2 (6 bases). Deletions cut 7 bases from V and 6 bases from J, with 9 bases between. This CDR3 spans 12 amino acids. Germline assignment: CDR1 MDHEN and CDR2 SYDVKM. Here the CDR3 DNA reads TGTGCCAGCACGACGGGAGCCGGGGAGCTGTTTTTT. Protein product: CASTTGAGELFF.

This clonotype was seen at least ten times. The V call is TRBV20-1, the J call TRBJ2-1; TRBD2 aligns across 8 bases. Germline CDR1 is DFQATT and CDR2 is SNEGSKA (reference sequence). CDR3 length: 16 amino acids. V shed 0 bases and J 6 bases; nucleotides not matched to a gene: 10. The DNA of the CDR3 is TGCAGTGCTAGAGATTGGAGGCTAGCGGGTTCCAATGAGCAGTTCTTC. Translation gives CSARDWRLAGSNEQFF.